This T cell receptor (beta chain) emerged from a study of tumor and adjacent non-tumor tissue in lung cancer. Findings of the study overall: Normal lung showed higher cumulative top 100 clone frequency than tumor.

TCRbeta libraries were built with three rounds of nested PCR, modified from ARM-PCR. MiXCR, run by TCRdb on the multiplex PCR reads, gives a single entry per CDR3 protein. The sample has 77,000 or so distinct CDR3 sequences, approximately 82% seen once. This clonotype was seen a handful of times. Its antigen is currently unknown. No cell sorting was done before RNA was extracted from the tissue. This non-tumor lung sample came from over 3 cm beyond the tumor edge. Losses at the gene ends were 8 bases for V and 5 bases for J; bases not matched to a gene: 8. The CDR3 has 14 residues. Germline V gene lookup returns CDR1 MNHEY and CDR2 SVGEGT.

V is TRBV6-2 or TRBV6-3 and J is TRBJ2-4; 8 bases line up with TRBD1. The source of this sequence is a man between 70 and 80 years old with non-small cell lung cancer. The specimen was distant non-tumor lung tissue. CDR3 protein: CASGQVTGENIQYF. For the CDR3, the DNA is TGTGCCAGCGGACAGGTGACAGGGGAAAACATTCAGTACTTC.